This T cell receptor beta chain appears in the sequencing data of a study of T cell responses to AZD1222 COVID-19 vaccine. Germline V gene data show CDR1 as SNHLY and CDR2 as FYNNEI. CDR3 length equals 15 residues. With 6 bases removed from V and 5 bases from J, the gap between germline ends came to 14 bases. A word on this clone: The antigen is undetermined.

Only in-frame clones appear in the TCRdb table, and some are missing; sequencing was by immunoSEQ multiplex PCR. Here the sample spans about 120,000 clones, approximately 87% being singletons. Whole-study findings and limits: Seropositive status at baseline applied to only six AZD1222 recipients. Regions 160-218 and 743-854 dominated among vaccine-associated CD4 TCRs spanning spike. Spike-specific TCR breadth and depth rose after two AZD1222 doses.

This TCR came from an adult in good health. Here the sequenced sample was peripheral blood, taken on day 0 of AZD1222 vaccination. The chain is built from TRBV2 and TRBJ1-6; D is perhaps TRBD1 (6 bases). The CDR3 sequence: CASSFGQPDNSPLHF. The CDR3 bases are TGTGCCAGCAGCTTCGGACAGCCCGATAATTCACCCCTCCACTTT.